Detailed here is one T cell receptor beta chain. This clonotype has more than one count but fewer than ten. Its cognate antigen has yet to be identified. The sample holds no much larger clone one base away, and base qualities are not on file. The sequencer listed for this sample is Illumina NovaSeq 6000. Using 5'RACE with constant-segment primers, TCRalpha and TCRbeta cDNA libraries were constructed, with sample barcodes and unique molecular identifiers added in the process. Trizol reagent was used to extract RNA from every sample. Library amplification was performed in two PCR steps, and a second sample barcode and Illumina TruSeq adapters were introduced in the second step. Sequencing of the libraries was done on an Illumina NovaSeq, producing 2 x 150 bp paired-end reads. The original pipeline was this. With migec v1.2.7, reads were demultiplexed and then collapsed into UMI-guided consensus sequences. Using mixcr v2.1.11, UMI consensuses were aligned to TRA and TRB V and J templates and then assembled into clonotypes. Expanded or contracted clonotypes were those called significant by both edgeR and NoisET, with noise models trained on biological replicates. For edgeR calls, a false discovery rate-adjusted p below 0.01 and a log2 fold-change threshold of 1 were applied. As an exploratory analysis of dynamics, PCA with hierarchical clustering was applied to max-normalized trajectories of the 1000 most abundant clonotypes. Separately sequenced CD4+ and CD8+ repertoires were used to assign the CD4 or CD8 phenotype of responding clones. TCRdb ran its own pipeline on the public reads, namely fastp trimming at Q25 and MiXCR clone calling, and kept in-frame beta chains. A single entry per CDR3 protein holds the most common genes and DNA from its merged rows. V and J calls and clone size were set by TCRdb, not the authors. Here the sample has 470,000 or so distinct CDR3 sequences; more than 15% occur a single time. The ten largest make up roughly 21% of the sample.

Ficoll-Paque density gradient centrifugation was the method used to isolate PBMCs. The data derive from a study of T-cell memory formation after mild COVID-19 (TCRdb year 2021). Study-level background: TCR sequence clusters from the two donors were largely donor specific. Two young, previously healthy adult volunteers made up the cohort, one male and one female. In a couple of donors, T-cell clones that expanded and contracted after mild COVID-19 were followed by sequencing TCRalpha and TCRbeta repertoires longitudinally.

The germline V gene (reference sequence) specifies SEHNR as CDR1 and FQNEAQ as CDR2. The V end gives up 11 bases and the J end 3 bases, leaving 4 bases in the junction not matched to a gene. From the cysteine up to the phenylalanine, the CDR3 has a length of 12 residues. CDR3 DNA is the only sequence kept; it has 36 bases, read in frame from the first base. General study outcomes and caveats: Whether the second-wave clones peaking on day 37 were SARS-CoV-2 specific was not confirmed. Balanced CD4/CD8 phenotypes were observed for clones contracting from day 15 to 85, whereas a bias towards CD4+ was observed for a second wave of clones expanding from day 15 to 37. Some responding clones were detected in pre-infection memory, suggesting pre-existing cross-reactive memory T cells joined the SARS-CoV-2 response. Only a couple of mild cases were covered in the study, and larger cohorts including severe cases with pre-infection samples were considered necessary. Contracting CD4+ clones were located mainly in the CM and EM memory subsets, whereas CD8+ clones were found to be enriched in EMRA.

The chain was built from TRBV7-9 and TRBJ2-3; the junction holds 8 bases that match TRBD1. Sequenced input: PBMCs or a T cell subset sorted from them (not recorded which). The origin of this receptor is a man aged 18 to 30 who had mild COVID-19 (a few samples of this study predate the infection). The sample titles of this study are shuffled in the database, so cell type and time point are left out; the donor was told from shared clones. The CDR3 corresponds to CAHGQGTDTQYF. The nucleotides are TGTGCCCACGGACAGGGAACAGATACGCAGTATTTT.